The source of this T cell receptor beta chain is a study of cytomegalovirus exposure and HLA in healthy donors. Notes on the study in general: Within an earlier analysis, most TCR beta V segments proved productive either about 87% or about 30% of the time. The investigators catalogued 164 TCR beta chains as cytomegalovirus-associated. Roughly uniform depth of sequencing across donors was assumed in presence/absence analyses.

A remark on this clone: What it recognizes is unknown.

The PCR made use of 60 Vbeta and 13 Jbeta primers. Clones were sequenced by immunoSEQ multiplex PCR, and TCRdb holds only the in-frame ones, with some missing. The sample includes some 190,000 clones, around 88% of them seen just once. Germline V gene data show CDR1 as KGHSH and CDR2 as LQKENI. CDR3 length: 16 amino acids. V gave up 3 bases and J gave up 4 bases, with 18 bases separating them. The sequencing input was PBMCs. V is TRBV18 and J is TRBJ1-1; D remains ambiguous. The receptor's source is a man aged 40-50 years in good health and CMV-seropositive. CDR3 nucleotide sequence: TGTGCCAGCTCACCTGGGTTAGCCTCCGAGGGCACTGAAGCTTTCTTT. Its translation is CASSPGLASEGTEAFF.